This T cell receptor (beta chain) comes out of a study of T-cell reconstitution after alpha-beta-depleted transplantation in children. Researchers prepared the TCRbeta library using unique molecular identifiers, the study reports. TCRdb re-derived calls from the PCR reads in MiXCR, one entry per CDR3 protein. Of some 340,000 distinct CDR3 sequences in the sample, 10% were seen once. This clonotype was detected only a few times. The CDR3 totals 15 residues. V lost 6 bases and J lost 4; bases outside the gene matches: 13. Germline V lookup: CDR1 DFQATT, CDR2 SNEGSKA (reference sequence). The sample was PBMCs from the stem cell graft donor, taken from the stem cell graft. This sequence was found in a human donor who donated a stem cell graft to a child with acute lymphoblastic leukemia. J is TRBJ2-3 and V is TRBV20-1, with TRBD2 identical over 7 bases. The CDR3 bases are TGCAGTGCAAACCAGGGCGGGAGTTTCGCAGATACGCAGTATTTT. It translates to CSANQGGSFADTQYF.